What follows are 24 T cell receptor beta chains derived from one specimen sequenced in a study of beta chain features in type 1 diabetes. The authors reverse transcribed all of the isolated RNA, so sequencing captured expressed TCRB transcripts. Data came from immunoSEQ multiplex PCR; TCRdb stores just in-frame clones and leaves some out. The sample includes hundreds of thousands of clones, approximately 28% of them seen just once. The sequencing sample was made of naive CD4+ T cells from blood. Receptors were obtained from a young man in good health.

With regard to this clone: The identical CDR3 is also encoded by other nucleotide sequences in the sample. The J gene is TRBJ2-7, the V gene TRBV7-2; a possible D gene is TRBD2 (5 bases). Looked up from germline, CDR1 is SGHTA and CDR2 is FQGNSA. V was clipped by 1 base and J by 4 bases, with 11 bases between them. This CDR3 is built from 14 residues. The CDR3 DNA is TGTGCCAGCAGCTTAGAGGTCGGAGGATACGAGCAGTACTTC. Encoded protein: CASSLEVGGYEQYF.

This chain links TRBV7-9 with TRBJ1-2; D not resolved. The CDR3 consists of 13 residues. Trimming removed 4 bases from V and 5 bases from J, with 11 bases in between. Germline V lookup: CDR1 SEHNR, CDR2 FQNEAQ (reference sequence). The CDR3 here is CASSSGREYGYTF. The CDR3 DNA follows: TGTGCCAGCAGCTCGGGGAGGGAATATGGCTACACCTTC.

A few counts support this clone. The chain recombines TRBV30 with TRBJ1-5, with a weak D call TRBD1 (6 bases). CDR1 is GTSNPN, CDR2 SVGIG, per germline (reference sequence). The CDR3 runs 17 residues. The V end was cut by 2 bases, the J end by 2 bases, with 19 bases between. As DNA, the CDR3 is TGTGCCTGGAGTCCCAAAGGGGGGACTTGGGGCAATCAGCCCCAGCATTTT. Its protein product is CAWSPKGGTWGNQPQHF.

This clone was seen more than once but under ten times. This chain connects TRBV27 to TRBJ1-5; 7 bases fit TRBD1. The CDR3 consists of 15 residues. J lost 0 bases, V lost 5 bases, and 4 bases had no gene match. CDR1 and CDR2 from the germline V gene are MNHEY and SMNVEV (reference sequence). The CDR3 DNA sequence: TGTGCCAGCAGTCCAAGGGGGCTTAGCAATCAGCCCCAGCATTTT. Encoded protein: CASSPRGLSNQPQHF.

The rearrangement uses TRBV15 and TRBJ2-1, with 8 bases aligning to TRBD1. The CDR3 runs 17 residues. Per the germline V gene, CDR1 is LNHNV and CDR2 is YYDKDF (reference sequence). Germline trimming cut 5 bases from V and 0 bases from J; bases unmatched to any gene: 9. The CDR3 DNA follows: TGTGCCACCAGCGGCTACCCCGGACAGGGCTCCTACAATGAGCAGTTCTTC. It encodes CATSGYPGQGSYNEQFF.

The chain employs TRBV27 and TRBJ2-5; a weak D match, TRBD2 (5 bases). V lost 5 bases and J lost 5, with 18 bases in between. The CDR3 is 15 residues long. CDR1 MNHEY and CDR2 SMNVEV come from the germline V gene (reference sequence). CDR3 coding DNA: TGTGCCAGCAGTAGAAACCGATCGGGAAAGGAGACCCAGTACTTC. Protein sequence: CASSRNRSGKETQYF.

This clone has a handful of counts. The rearrangement uses TRBV29-1 and TRBJ2-1; no definite D call. V was shortened by 4 bases and J by 0 bases, with 7 bases between the two germline ends. The CDR3 contains 13 residues. Germline lookup yields CDR1 SQVTM and CDR2 ANQGSEA. The CDR3 nucleotides read TGCAGCGTTGCACTTACCTCCTACAATGAGCAGTTCTTC. Translating gives CSVALTSYNEQFF.

The chain employs TRBV30 and TRBJ2-5; either TRBD1 or TRBD2 may supply D (5 bases each). The CDR3 sequence is 14 residues long. Trimming shortened V by 0 bases and J by 7 bases, and 15 bases separated the two germline ends. The germline V gene has CDR1 GTSNPN and CDR2 SVGIG (reference sequence). The CDR3 here is CAWSVRGSGGTQYF. DNA for the CDR3: TGTGCCTGGAGTGTCCGGGGCTCCGGAGGGACCCAGTACTTC. The whole variable domain, filled in from reference TRBV30 and TRBJ2-5, reads SQTIHQWPATLVQPVGSPLSLECTVEGTSNPNLYWYRQAAGRGLQLLFYSVGIGQISSEVPQNLSASRPQDRQFILSSKKLLLSDSGFYLCAWSVRGSGGTQYFGPGTRLLVL.

This clone appeared a few times. The rearrangement uses TRBV19 and TRBJ2-3; the D gene is possibly TRBD2 (5 bases). CDR1 LNHDA and CDR2 SQIVND come from the germline V gene (reference sequence). This CDR3 contains 16 residues. V was shortened by 6 bases and J by 0 bases, with 16 bases between the two germline ends. The CDR3 region is CASSPRSGISTDTQYF. The CDR3 region has the DNA TGTGCCAGTAGCCCGCGGAGCGGAATTAGCACAGATACGCAGTATTTT. Full variable domain (missing parts from reference TRBV19 and TRBJ2-3): DGGITQSPKYLFRKEGQNVTLSCEQNLNHDAMYWYRQDPGQGLRLIYYSQIVNDFQKGDIAEGYSVSREKKESFPLTVTSAQKNPTAFYLCASSPRSGISTDTQYFGPGTRLTVL.

This rearrangement joins TRBV9 to TRBJ2-2, with 9 bases aligning to TRBD1. In germline, CDR1 is SGDLS, CDR2 YYNGEE. The CDR3 has 18 amino acids. Unmatched junction bases numbered 14, after V lost 4 bases and J lost 4 bases. The CDR3 DNA follows: TGTGCCAGCAGCCTCTCGGCGATCCGGGACAGGGCCACCGGGGAGCTGTTTTTT. Its protein product is CASSLSAIRDRATGELFF.

For this clone: Distinct nucleotide sequences in the sample also encode this CDR3. V gene TRBV5-1 combines with J gene TRBJ2-1; 11 bases fit TRBD1. Germline CDR1 and CDR2: SGHRS and YFSETQ. This CDR3 spans 14 amino acids. Losses at the gene ends were 2 bases for V and 7 bases for J; bases not matched to a gene: 2. The CDR3 DNA reads TGCGCCAGCAGCTTTGGGACAGGGGGTAATGAGCAGTTCTTC. Amino acid sequence: CASSFGTGGNEQFF.

This clone was counted a few times. This chain uses TRBV7-2 with TRBJ2-2; D tentatively fits TRBD1 or TRBD2 (6 bases each). V was shortened by 7 bases and J by 3 bases, with 18 bases between the two germline ends. CDR3 length: 16 residues. Germline loops: CDR1 SGHTA, CDR2 FQGNSA. CDR3 amino acids: CASTVRSRGDTGELFF. CDR3 nucleotides: TGTGCCAGCACCGTCCGATCGAGGGGGGACACCGGGGAGCTGTTTTTT.

Here the CDR3 DNA reads TGTGCCAGCTCACCGAAAACGGGACAGGAACAGAATGAGCAGTTCTTC. Its protein product is CASSPKTGQEQNEQFF. This chain uses TRBV18 with TRBJ2-1; 8 bases are shared with TRBD1. J was trimmed by 7 bases and V by 3 bases; bases with no gene match: 11. Germline CDR1 KGHSH, CDR2 LQKENI. The CDR3 loop spans 16 amino acids.

V is TRBV30 and J is TRBJ1-2; 10 nucleotides align to TRBD1. Germline CDR1 and CDR2: GTSNPN and SVGIG (reference sequence). V shed 3 bases and J 5 bases; nucleotides not matched to a gene: 3. The CDR3 spans 13 residues. The DNA of the CDR3 is TGTGCCTGGAGCCAGGACAGGGGGTATGGCTACACCTTC. Its translation is CAWSQDRGYGYTF.

This sequence joins TRBV11-2 and TRBJ2-3; D tentatively fits TRBD1 or TRBD2 (5 bases each). The CDR3 is made up of 15 amino acids. Germline V gene sequence: CDR1 SGHAT, CDR2 FQNNGV. With 1 base removed from V and 2 bases from J, the gap between germline ends came to 10 bases. As DNA, the CDR3 is TGTGCCAGCAGCTTAGGGGGCGGGCTCACAGATACGCAGTATTTT. This encodes CASSLGGGLTDTQYF.

The chain recombines TRBV30 with TRBJ2-1; D is unresolved. CDR1 GTSNPN and CDR2 SVGIG come from the germline V gene (reference sequence). The CDR3 length is 12 residues. Trimming pared 3 bases from V and 5 bases from J, leaving 8 bases between. CDR3 region: CAWRGSHNEQFF. CDR3 DNA sequence: TGTGCCTGGAGGGGGTCCCACAATGAGCAGTTCTTC.

The CDR3, as DNA: TGTGCCAGCAGCTTAGATCCCAGCAGAGATGAGCAGTTCTTC. Its translation is CASSLDPSRDEQFF. The chain is built from TRBV11-2 and TRBJ2-1; D is uncertain. The CDR3 consists of 14 residues. Germline V gene data show CDR1 as SGHAT and CDR2 as FQNNGV. The V and J ends lost 0 bases and 8 bases respectively, with 11 bases between them.

The rearrangement links TRBV28 to TRBJ2-1; TRBD1 matches at 12 bases. The CDR3 totals 14 residues. Germline CDR1 is MDHEN and CDR2 is SYDVKM. V lost 11 bases, J lost 7 bases, and 9 bases stayed unmatched. This CDR3 is CAGRDRGRSNEQFF. The CDR3 bases are TGTGCCGGCCGGGACAGGGGGCGAAGTAATGAGCAGTTCTTC.

This chain connects TRBV25-1 to TRBJ1-2, with a weak D call TRBD1 (5 bases). CDR3 length: 14 amino acids. Per the germline V gene, CDR1 is MGHDK and CDR2 is SYGVNS. V was pared by 1 base and J by 4 bases, with 10 bases between. The CDR3 reads CASSESGPGYGYTF. DNA of the CDR3: TGTGCCAGCAGTGAATCGGGACCAGGCTATGGCTACACCTTC.

This clone has only a few counts. The CDR3 bases are TGCAGCTTAAGACTAGCGGGAGAGGGAAACTCCTACAATGAGCAGTTCTTC. Translated: CSLRLAGEGNSYNEQFF. J is TRBJ2-1 and V is TRBV29-1; 12 bases line up with TRBD2. This CDR3 is 17 amino acids long. Per germline, CDR1 SQVTM and CDR2 ANQGSEA. V dropped 8 bases and J dropped 0; count of bases not matched to a gene: 11.

J is TRBJ2-2 and V is TRBV29-1; 7 bases match TRBD2. Trimming took 7 bases from V and 0 from J; bases not matched to a gene: 5. The CDR3 is made up of 14 amino acids. Germline assignment: CDR1 SQVTM and CDR2 ANQGSEA. The CDR3 coding sequence is TGCAGCGGCCAGAGCGGGGCGAACACCGGGGAGCTGTTTTTT. Translated, it gives CSGQSGANTGELFF.

The chain carries TRBV28 and TRBJ2-2; possible D gene TRBD1, 6 bases. Germline V CDR1 and CDR2: MDHEN, SYDVKM. There are 14 residues in the CDR3. V was clipped by 6 bases and J by 7 bases, with 15 bases between them. Here the CDR3 reads CASRGTPTGGELFF. The CDR3 DNA is TGTGCCAGCAGGGGGACACCGACGGGCGGGGAGCTGTTTTTT.

The chain combines TRBV5-1 with TRBJ2-6, with 7 positions matching TRBD1. Per germline, CDR1 SGHRS and CDR2 YFSETQ. This CDR3 is 17 amino acids long. V lost 4 bases and J lost 0; bases outside the gene matches: 7. CDR3 residues: CASSPGTAGSGANVLTF. The CDR3 region has the DNA TGCGCCAGCAGCCCGGGGACAGCCGGCTCTGGGGCCAACGTCCTGACTTTC. The variable domain in full, completed from reference TRBV5-1 and TRBJ2-6, reads KAGVTQTPRYLIKTRGQQVTLSCSPISGHRSVSWYQQTPGQGLQFLFEYFSETQRNKGNFPGRFSGRQFSNSRSEMNVSTLELGDSALYLCASSPGTAGSGANVLTFGAGSRLTVL.

This clone came up a few times. V gene TRBV28 combines with J gene TRBJ2-7; 9 nucleotides align to TRBD2. Germline values: CDR1 MDHEN, CDR2 SYDVKM. V shed 8 bases and J 4 bases; nucleotides not matched to a gene: 6. CDR3 length equals 13 residues. The CDR3 spells CASRGTSPYEQYF. DNA for the CDR3: TGTGCCAGCCGTGGGACTAGCCCGTACGAGCAGTACTTC.